This record looks at one TCR beta chain sequence and its context. The antigen remains unidentified. Sequencing used cDNA as its template, made by extracting RNA and reverse transcribing it. TCRdb keeps only in-frame clones here, not all; method: immunoSEQ multiplex PCR. Among 150,000 or so clones listed, about 49% were seen once. V lost 6 bases, J lost 2 bases, and 3 bases stayed unmatched. CDR1 is ENHRY and CDR2 is SYGVKD in the germline V gene. CDR3 length: 13 residues. This entry comes from a study of CD8+ T cells in alopecia areata. Study details: The protocol delivered tofacitinib for 6 to 18 months, then withdrew it for 6 months.

Study-wide results and limits: The study found TCR sharing across patients less clear than in mice, possibly for HLA reasons.

It was from alopecia areata patients that lesional scalp punch biopsies and peripheral blood were collected. The receptor was isolated from a human donor with alopecia areata. The input for sequencing was CD8+ T cells sorted from blood, taken at week 0. The chain is built from TRBV10-3 and TRBJ2-5, with 7 bases lining up with TRBD1. The CDR3 reads CAIRGTVQETQYF. CDR3 sequence (DNA): TGTGCCATCAGGGGGACAGTTCAAGAGACCCAGTACTTC.